This TCR beta chain was observed in a study of blood T cell repertoires in COVID-19. The wider study: Samples representing acute and convalescent COVID-19 were sourced from the United States, Italy and Spain.

Repertoires were generated with immunoSEQ multiplex PCR, while TCRdb's copy carries only in-frame clones and drops some. The sample consists of 45,000 to 55,000 clones, around 80% of them appearing once. This CDR3 region has 15 residues. The V segment lost 0 bases and the J segment 6 bases; nucleotides outside the gene matches: 6. CDR1 and CDR2 (germline): MNHEY, SVGAGI. The TCR comes from a human donor with active or convalescent COVID-19. The donor label of this sample is uncertain. What was sequenced was peripheral blood. The chain couples TRBV6-5 to TRBJ2-7; 9 nucleotides agree with TRBD1. The CDR3 coding sequence is TGTGCCAGCAGTTACTCGGCGGGACAGGGATCCGAGCAGTACTTC. Encoded protein: CASSYSAGQGSEQYF.